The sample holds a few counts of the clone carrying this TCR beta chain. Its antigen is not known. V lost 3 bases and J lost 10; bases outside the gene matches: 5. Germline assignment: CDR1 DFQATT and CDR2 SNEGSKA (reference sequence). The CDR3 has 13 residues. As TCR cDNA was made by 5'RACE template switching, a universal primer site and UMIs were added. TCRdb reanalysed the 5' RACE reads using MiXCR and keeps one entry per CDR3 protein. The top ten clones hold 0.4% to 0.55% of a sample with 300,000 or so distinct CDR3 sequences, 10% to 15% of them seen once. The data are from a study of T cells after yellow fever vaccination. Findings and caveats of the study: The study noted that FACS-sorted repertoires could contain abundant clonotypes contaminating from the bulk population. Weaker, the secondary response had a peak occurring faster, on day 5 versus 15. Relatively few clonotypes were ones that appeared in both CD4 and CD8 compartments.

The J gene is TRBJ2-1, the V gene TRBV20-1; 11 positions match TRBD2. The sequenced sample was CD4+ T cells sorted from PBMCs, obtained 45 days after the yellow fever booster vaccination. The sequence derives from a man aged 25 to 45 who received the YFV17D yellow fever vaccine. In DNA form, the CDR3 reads TGCAGTGCTAGTCTAGCGGGAGGACGGGAGCAGTTCTTC. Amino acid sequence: CSASLAGGREQFF.